This TCR beta chain was retrieved from a study of Ad26.COV2.S vaccination and SARS-CoV-2 variants. Overall study: Ad26.COV2.S was injected intramuscularly once or twice, 56 days apart. Findings and caveats of the study: Higher spike-specific TCR breadth was found in vaccine recipients than in placebo recipients.

Profiled with immunoSEQ multiplex PCR; TCRdb holds only in-frame clones, not every one. The sample yields a few hundred thousand clones, roughly 90% seen once. The treatment was: roughly 19 received Ad26.COV2.S at low or high dose, single or two shots; 5 received placebo; per-sample allocation not given. Each sample was drawn 63 days after the first injection (of vaccine or placebo). This Boston cohort included adults aged 18-55 years. Wuhan-strain spike was delivered by a replication-incompetent Ad26 vector. Details on this clone: The antigen is not known.

The V gene's germline CDR1 is SGDLS and CDR2 YYNGEE. V was trimmed by 0 bases and J by 3 bases, leaving 6 bases between them. The CDR3 is made up of 13 amino acids. The receptor was isolated from a person aged 18-65 years who received the Ad26.COV2.S COVID-19 vaccine or a placebo. This specimen was peripheral blood, taken in a trial of Ad26.COV2.S vaccine versus placebo. The V and J genes are TRBV9 and TRBJ1-1; no reliable D call. DNA for the CDR3: TGTGCCAGCAGCGTAGACAGTTACACTGAAGCTTTCTTT. Encoded protein: CASSVDSYTEAFF.